The present TCR beta chain was sequenced within a study of T cells in Graves' hyperthyroidism and ophthalmopathy. Overall study findings and caveats: Within blood appeared most thyroid clonotypes that had expanded above 0.001.

Amplification of TCR beta CDR3 regions was performed using RNA transcripts as template. During a first-round RT-PCR of the TCR CDR3, the HTBI primer set was used. TCRdb used MiXCR to reprocess the multiplex PCR reads, holding one entry per CDR3 protein. This table holds fewer than 650,000 distinct CDR3 sequences, around 14% found once. This clonotype was seen many times. The target antigen is unknown. CDR1 and CDR2 from the germline V gene are SGHAT and FQNNGV. The CDR3 consists of 13 residues. J was trimmed by 9 bases and V by 4 bases; bases with no gene match: 6. Active moderate-to-severe ophthalmopathy, Clinical Activity Score at least 3, NOSPECS at least 4, under 3 months' duration. Uncontrolled infection, other autoimmune disease, pregnancy or lactation led to exclusion. About 9.4 ml fresh peripheral blood yielded the PBMCs.

This TCR came from a woman under 30 with Graves' ophthalmopathy. Material for sequencing was blood. The chain has TRBV11-2 and TRBJ2-1, with TRBD2 matching over 7 bases. This chain's CDR3 is CASSSTSPVEQFF. For the CDR3, the DNA is TGTGCCAGCAGCTCGACTAGCCCGGTTGAGCAGTTCTTC.